The 7 T cell receptor beta chains below come from one sample, sequenced in a study of CD8 T cells in ankylosing spondylitis. TCRdb analysed the 5' RACE reads with MiXCR anew, one entry per CDR3 protein. This sample has 200,000 or so distinct CDR3 sequences; around 25% occur once, and the top ten carry 6.6%. What was sequenced was blood, either unsorted or a sorted T cell fraction (not recorded which). The receptor set was obtained from a male donor with ankylosing spondylitis or in good health (not recorded which).

J is TRBJ2-7 and V is TRBV12-3 or TRBV12-4; either TRBD1 or TRBD2 may fit D (5 bases each). V was shortened by 6 bases and J by 0 bases, with 12 bases between the two germline ends. The CDR3 loop spans 14 amino acids. The CDR3 sequence: CASSRDRSSYEQYF. CDR3 bases: TGTGCCAGCAGCCGGGACCGCAGCTCCTACGAGCAGTACTTC.

The chain employs TRBV20-1 and TRBJ2-1; TRBD1 agrees at 8 bases. Trimming took 0 bases from V and 5 from J; bases not matched to a gene: 6. The CDR3 consists of 15 residues. Germline CDR1 reads DFQATT; CDR2 reads SNEGSKA (reference sequence). The CDR3 nucleotides read TGCAGTGCTAGAGATGGGACAGGCCTAGACAATGAGCAGTTCTTC. Translating gives CSARDGTGLDNEQFF.

This chain uses TRBV10-1 with TRBJ2-1; D tentatively fits TRBD1 or TRBD2 (5 bases each). V was clipped by 3 bases and J by 9 bases, with 15 bases between them. The CDR3 spans 14 residues. Germline CDR1 WNHNN, CDR2 SYGVQD (reference sequence). The CDR3 nucleotides read TGCGCCAGCAGTGACCAGGGCCGGGGTTCTGAGCAGTTCTTC. As protein: CASSDQGRGSEQFF.

This clonotype was seen a handful of times. The gene calls are TRBV29-1 and TRBJ2-1, with D possibly TRBD1 on 6 matching bases. Germline values: CDR1 SQVTM, CDR2 ANQGSEA. The CDR3 sequence is 18 residues long. V lost 6 bases and J 6 bases, leaving 30 bases between the germline ends. DNA of the CDR3: TGCAGCGTCGGAAAGGGGGTGATCGGGCGACTACCTAGCAATGAGCAGTTCTTC. Its translation is CSVGKGVIGRLPSNEQFF.

This clonotype was seen repeatedly, ten times or more. The chain joins TRBV9 to TRBJ1-2; D is possibly TRBD1 (6 bases). CDR1 is SGDLS, CDR2 YYNGEE, per germline. V was pared by 3 bases and J by 4 bases, with 13 bases between. This CDR3 comprises 14 residues. CDR3 region: CASSARGQSYGYTF. As DNA, the CDR3 is TGTGCCAGCAGCGCACGCGGACAGAGCTATGGCTACACCTTC.

The rearrangement links TRBV7-2 to TRBJ2-1; D is unclear. V lost 0 bases and J 3 bases, leaving 9 bases between the germline ends. This CDR3 is built from 15 residues. Germline CDR1 reads SGHTA; CDR2 reads FQGNSA. The CDR3 reads CASSLAATLYNEQFF. The CDR3 DNA reads as TGTGCCAGCAGCTTAGCGGCTACGCTCTACAATGAGCAGTTCTTC.

This clonotype was found many times. As DNA, the CDR3 is TGTGCCAGCAGTTCCGCGCCTTACTATGGCTACACCTTC. Its protein is CASSSAPYYGYTF. The chain recombines TRBV12-3 or TRBV12-4 with TRBJ1-2; D not resolved. The V end was cut by 4 bases, the J end by 3 bases, with 9 bases between. The CDR3 contains 13 residues.